These T cell receptor beta chains were read from a single sample in a study of Ad26.COV2.S vaccination and SARS-CoV-2 variants. Sequencing used immunoSEQ multiplex PCR; TCRdb keeps in-frame clones, though not all of them. The profile shows 440,000 or so clones, 90% of them singletons. This sample comprised peripheral blood, obtained in a trial of Ad26.COV2.S vaccine versus placebo. The origin of the receptors is a person between 18 and 59 years old who received the Ad26.COV2.S COVID-19 vaccine or a placebo. CDR3s include the opening cysteine and the closing phenylalanine or tryptophan. D genes are given only for firm matches.

j_gene | d_gene | v_gene | CDR3nt | CDR3aa
TRBJ2-3 | TRBD2 | TRBV9 | TGTGCCAGCAGCCTAGGAGGCCTAGCGGGGAGCACAGATACGCAGTATTTT | CASSLGGLAGSTDTQYF
TRBJ2-1 | NA | TRBV5-4 | TGTGCCAGCAGCTCGGGACTGCCGAGCTCCTACAATGAGCAGTTCTTC | CASSSGLPSSYNEQFF
TRBJ2-3 | NA | TRBV7-9 | TGTGCCAGCAGCTTATTCCGGGGGCAGGGCACAGATACGCAGTATTTT | CASSLFRGQGTDTQYF
TRBJ2-2 | TRBD2 | TRBV27 | TGTGCCATCCGGGAGGGCCCGAACACCGGGGAGCTGTTTTTT | CAIREGPNTGELFF
TRBJ1-2 | TRBD1 | TRBV28 | TGTGCCAGCAGTTTATCTGGCAGGGGGGGCTACACCTTC | CASSLSGRGGYTF
TRBJ2-1 | NA | TRBV3-1/TRBV3-2 | TGTGCCAGCAGCCAAGATTTGGCGGCCGAGCAGTTCTTC | CASSQDLAAEQFF
TRBJ1-6 | NA | TRBV27 | TGTGCCAGCAGTTTATTGGGGGGGAGACGGAAGGGAAATTCACCCCTCCACTTT | CASSLLGGRRKGNSPLHF
TRBJ2-3 | TRBD2 | TRBV10-3 | TGTGCCAACGCTCCAGGCGGGAGGGGGGGAACAGATACGCAGTATTTT | CANAPGGRGGTDTQYF
TRBJ2-2 | TRBD1 | TRBV28 | TGTGCCAGCAGTTTGGGACAGGCGACCACCGGGGAGCTGTTTTTT | CASSLGQATTGELFF
TRBJ2-2 | TRBD2 | TRBV13 | TGTGCCAGCAGCCGGACTAGCGGGAGAAGGACCGGGGAGCTGTTTTTT | CASSRTSGRRTGELFF
TRBJ1-6 | NA | TRBV29-1 | TGCAGCGTTCGCACAGACGCGGGAGAAAATTCACCCCTCCACTTT | CSVRTDAGENSPLHF
TRBJ1-6 | TRBD1 | TRBV4-3 | TGCACCAGCAGCCAAGATCCCAGACAGGGGCCTTCACCCCTCCACTTT | CTSSQDPRQGPSPLHF
TRBJ2-4 | TRBD2 | TRBV6-5 | TGTGCCAGCCTAGGACTAGCGGGAGCGTTAAACATTCAGTACTTC | CASLGLAGALNIQYF
TRBJ1-1 | NA | TRBV19 | TGTGCCAGTAGCAGGGTGAACACTGAAGCTTTCTTT | CASSRVNTEAFF
TRBJ2-1 | NA | TRBV7-3 | TGTGCCAGCAGCCCCGAGCCCTACAATGAGCAGTTCTTC | CASSPEPYNEQFF
TRBJ2-7 | NA | TRBV18 | TGTGCCAGCTCACCAGACCTAGTGAACGAGCAGTACTTC | CASSPDLVNEQYF
TRBJ2-1 | NA | TRBV4-2 | TGTGCCAGCAGCCAAGTGCAGGGGAACTACAATGAGCAGTTCTTC | CASSQVQGNYNEQFF